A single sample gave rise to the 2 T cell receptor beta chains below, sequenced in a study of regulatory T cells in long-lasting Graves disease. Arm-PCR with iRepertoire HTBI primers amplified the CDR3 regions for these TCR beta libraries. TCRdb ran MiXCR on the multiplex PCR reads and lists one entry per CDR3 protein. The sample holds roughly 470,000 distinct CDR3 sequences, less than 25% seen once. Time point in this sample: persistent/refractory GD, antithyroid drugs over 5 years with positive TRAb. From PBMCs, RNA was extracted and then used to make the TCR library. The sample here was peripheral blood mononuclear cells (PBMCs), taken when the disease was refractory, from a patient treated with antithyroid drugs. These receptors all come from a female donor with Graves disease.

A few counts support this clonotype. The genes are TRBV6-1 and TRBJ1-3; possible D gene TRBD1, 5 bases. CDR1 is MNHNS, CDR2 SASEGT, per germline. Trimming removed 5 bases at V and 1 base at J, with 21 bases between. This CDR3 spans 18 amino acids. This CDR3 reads CASSRPGTGPMSGNTIYF. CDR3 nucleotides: TGTGCCAGCAGTCGTCCCGGGACGGGACCGATGTCTGGAAACACCATATATTTT.

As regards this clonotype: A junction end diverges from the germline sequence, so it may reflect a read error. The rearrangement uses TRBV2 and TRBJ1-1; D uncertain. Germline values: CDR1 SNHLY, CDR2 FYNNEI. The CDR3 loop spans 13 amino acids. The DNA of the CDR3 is TGTGCCAGCAGTTTCGAGGACGGAGTTGAAGCTCTCTTT. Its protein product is CASSFEDGVEALF.